This T cell receptor beta chain was retrieved from a study of blood T cell repertoires in COVID-19 (dated by TCRdb to 2018 to 2020). Study-wide context: Samples from collaborators originated in the United States, Italy and Spain and spanned both the acute and convalescent phases of COVID-19. The material from the prospective study consisted of cDNA or gDNA derived from T cells, B-cell-depleted T cells, or PBMCs. The dataset comprised deeply sampled blood TCRbeta repertoires from subjects exposed to, actively infected with, or recovered from COVID-19. The repertoires were released in a freely available public database intended as a resource for research on the immune response to SARS-CoV-2. Samples came from the ongoing ImmuneRACE study (first 160 participants) plus 1,254 subjects from 6 global collaborators. The sample metadata nearly always contained a de-identified subject ID, COVID-19 status, age in years and sex. HLA class I and class II types, where available, came from metadata supplied by the sample provider rather than from assay-based typing. The full study reports these points: The quantity of clinical and demographic metadata differed by source and by participant and was supplied without curation.

Details on this clone: This clone's antigen is unknown. No much larger clone is present one base from it, and per-base qualities are unavailable.

The germline V gene yields MDHEN for CDR1 and SYDVKM for CDR2. Spanning cysteine to phenylalanine, the CDR3 consists of 15 amino acids. Solely the CDR3 DNA is kept, with 45 bases framed from the first base. V ends up 5 bases short and J 2 bases short, with an unmatched junction base count of 8. TCRbeta CDR3 regions were amplified from genomic DNA by means of the immunoSEQ Assay, a bias-controlled multiplex PCR. Concerning the study's data processing: Within the assay, amplification of reference gene primers was used to estimate how many nucleated cells each sample contained. To quantify the absolute abundance of each unique TCRbeta CDR3 rearrangement, sequence reads were collapsed and filtered. Productive Simpson clonality was computed per sample as the square root of Simpson's diversity index over productive rearrangements. Drawn from immuneACCESS, this table holds only the in-frame rearrangements with V and J called that TCRdb kept. Clones are partly lost; checked studies trace under half to an unresolved V gene and leave the rest unexplained. V, J and clone size derive from that table, while D and trimming were established from the DNA sequence. Across this sample there are hundreds of thousands of clones, with approximately 90% seen only once. The ten largest account for about 9.3% of the sample.

Enrolling through a virtual design, the prospective study's participants ranged in age from roughly 18 to 100 years and lived across more than 20 United States geographic areas. In the prospective study, cohorts were assigned on the basis of participant-reported clinical history obtained from a screening survey and a study questionnaire. ImmuneRACE Cohort 3 recovered participants were defined by two consecutive negative NP/OP PCR tests, healthcare professional clearance, or symptom resolution. In the prospective study, mobile phlebotomists collected whole blood, serum and a nasopharyngeal or oropharyngeal swab from each participant. Participants in the prospective study had the option to provide additional blood draws and questionnaires over a roughly 2-month period. Before DNA extraction, blood samples from the prospective study were shipped at room temperature or frozen.

The sample consisted of PBMCs or T cells enriched from blood (not recorded which). The sequence was obtained from a middle-aged man who had recovered from COVID-19. The rearrangement joined TRBV28 to TRBJ2-7, with TRBD2 matching 8 junction bases. The CDR3 here reads CASSAGGAITYEQYF. At the DNA level, the sequence is TGTGCCAGCAGTGCCGGGGGGGCCATTACCTACGAGCAGTACTTC.